This TCR beta chain was identified during a study of blood T cell repertoires in COVID-19. Study background: Donors in the United States, Italy and Spain gave samples during acute or convalescent COVID-19.

Germline-derived CDR1 and CDR2 are SGHNT and YYREEE (reference sequence). The CDR3 has 13 amino acids. The junction had 5 bases not matched to a gene; V was cut back by 7 bases and J by 3 bases. Original processing methods: Nucleated cell number was recorded as an estimate derived from reference gene primer amplification. Produced via immunoSEQ multiplex PCR; TCRdb's table is partial and in-frame only. V, J and clone size reflect that table, while D and trimming were determined from the DNA. The repertoire includes some 150,000 clones, around 86% of them detected once, and roughly 3.4% sits in the top ten.

The sequenced material came from peripheral blood. J is TRBJ2-3 and V is TRBV5-4; TRBD2 aligns across 7 bases. This TCR was recovered from an older man with acute or convalescent COVID-19. The CDR3, as DNA: TGTGCCAGCGGGGGAGCGGGAACAGATACGCAGTATTTT. Translation: CASGGAGTDTQYF.